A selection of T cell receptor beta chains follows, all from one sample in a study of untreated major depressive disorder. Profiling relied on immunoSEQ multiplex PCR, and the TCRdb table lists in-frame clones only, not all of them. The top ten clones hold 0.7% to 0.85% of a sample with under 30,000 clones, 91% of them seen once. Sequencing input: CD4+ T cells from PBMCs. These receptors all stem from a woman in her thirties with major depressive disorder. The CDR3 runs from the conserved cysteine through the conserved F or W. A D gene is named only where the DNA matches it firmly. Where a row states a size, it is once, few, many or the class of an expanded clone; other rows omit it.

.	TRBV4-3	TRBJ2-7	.	CASSPYLIYGTVSSYEQYF	TGCGCCAGCAGCCCTTACCTAATATATGGGACTGTGAGCTCCTACGAGCAGTACTTC
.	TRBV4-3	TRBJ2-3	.	CASSQEAAARTDTQYF	TGCGCCAGCAGCCAAGAGGCGGCAGCGCGCACAGATACGCAGTATTTT
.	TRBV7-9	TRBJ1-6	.	CASTHDGSSYNSPLHF	TGTGCCAGCACCCACGACGGGAGCTCCTATAATTCACCCCTCCACTTT
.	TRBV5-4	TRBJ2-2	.	CASSLSALHTGELFF	TGTGCCAGCAGCTTGAGTGCGCTTCACACCGGGGAGCTGTTTTTT
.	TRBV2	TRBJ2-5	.	CASLGPQETQYF	TGTGCCAGCCTCGGACCACAAGAGACCCAGTACTTC
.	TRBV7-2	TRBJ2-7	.	CASSSMKRGFGNEQYF	TGTGCCAGCAGCTCCATGAAGAGGGGTTTTGGTAACGAGCAGTACTTC
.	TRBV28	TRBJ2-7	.	CASSAYYEQYF	TGTGCCAGCAGCGCTTACTACGAGCAGTACTTC
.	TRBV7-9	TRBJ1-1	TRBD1	CASSPHSGTGGSNTEAFF	TGTGCCAGCAGCCCCCACTCCGGGACAGGGGGCAGTAACACTGAAGCTTTCTTT
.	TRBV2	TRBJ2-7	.	CASSDEGEQYF	TGTGCCAGCAGTGATGAGGGTGAGCAGTACTTC
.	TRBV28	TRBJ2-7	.	CACARGGQSYEQYF	TGTGCCTGCGCAAGGGGTGGACAGTCCTACGAGCAGTACTTC
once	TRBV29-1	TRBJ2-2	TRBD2	CSVDLRGSLELAGGPTGELFF	TGCAGCGTTGATCTGCGGGGGTCCCTAGAACTAGCGGGAGGGCCAACCGGGGAGCTGTTTTTT
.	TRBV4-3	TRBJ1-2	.	CASSQDRSNYGYTF	TGCGCCAGCAGCCAAGATCGATCGAACTATGGCTACACCTTC
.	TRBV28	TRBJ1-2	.	CASSHYGYTF	TGTGCCAGCAGTCACTATGGCTACACCTTC
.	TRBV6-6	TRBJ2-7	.	CASSSPEGSRYF	TGTGCCAGCAGTTCCCCGGAGGGGAGCCGTTACTTC
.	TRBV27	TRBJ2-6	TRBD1	CASTAYGTGYSGANVLTF	TGTGCCAGCACAGCCTACGGGACAGGATACTCTGGGGCCAACGTCCTGACTTTC
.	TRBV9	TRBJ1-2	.	CASSVGGYYGYTF	TGTGCCAGCAGCGTTGGGGGCTACTATGGCTACACCTTC
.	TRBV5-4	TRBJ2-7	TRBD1	CASSSTGQGANEQYF	TGTGCCAGCAGCTCCACGGGACAGGGGGCCAACGAGCAGTACTTC
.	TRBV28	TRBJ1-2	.	CASSQRGDGYTF	TGTGCCAGCAGCCAAAGGGGGGACGGCTACACCTTC
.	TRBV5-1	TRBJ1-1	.	CASSRNIQINTEAFF	TGCGCCAGCAGCCGAAACATACAGATAAACACTGAAGCTTTCTTT
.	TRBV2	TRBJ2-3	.	CASSESADTQYF	TGTGCCAGCAGTGAGTCCGCAGATACGCAGTATTTT
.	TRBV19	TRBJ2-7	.	CASSARDGIYEQYF	TGTGCCAGTAGTGCCCGGGACGGTATCTACGAGCAGTACTTC
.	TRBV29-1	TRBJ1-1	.	CSVEWGNTEAFF	TGCAGCGTTGAGTGGGGGAACACTGAAGCTTTCTTT
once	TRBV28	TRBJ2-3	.	CASGLQGTDTQYF	TGTGCCAGCGGACTTCAGGGAACAGATACGCAGTATTTT
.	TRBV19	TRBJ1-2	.	CASSVRGTFSYGYTF	TGTGCCAGTAGCGTCCGGGGGACTTTTAGCTATGGCTACACCTTC
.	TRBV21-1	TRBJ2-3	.	CASSKGGQGPDTQYF	TGTGCCAGCAGCAAAGGGGGACAGGGGCCAGATACGCAGTATTTT
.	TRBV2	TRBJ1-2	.	CASRYQEAGGYTF	TGTGCCAGCAGGTACCAAGAGGCTGGTGGCTACACCTTC
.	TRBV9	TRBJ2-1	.	CASSQGTNEQFF	TGTGCCAGCAGCCAAGGAACCAATGAGCAGTTCTTC
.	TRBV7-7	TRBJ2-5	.	CASSLGPGGETQYF	TGTGCTAGCAGCTTAGGCCCGGGGGGCGAGACCCAGTACTTC
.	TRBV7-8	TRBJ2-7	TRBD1	CASSPPETGEKQYF	TGTGCCAGCAGCCCGCCTGAGACAGGGGAAAAGCAGTACTTC
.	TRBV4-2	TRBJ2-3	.	CASSQVYAPDTQYF	TGTGCCAGCAGCCAAGTTTACGCCCCAGATACGCAGTATTTT
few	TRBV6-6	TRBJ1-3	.	CASLGHSGNTIYF	TGTGCCAGCCTAGGACACTCTGGAAACACCATATATTTT
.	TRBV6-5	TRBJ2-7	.	CASSTGGAGSYEQYF	TGTGCCAGCAGTACAGGAGGGGCAGGCAGCTACGAGCAGTACTTC
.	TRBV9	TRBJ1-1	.	CASSARGGWDTEAFF	TGTGCCAGCAGCGCCCGGGGAGGCTGGGACACTGAAGCTTTCTTT
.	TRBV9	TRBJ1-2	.	CASSVGPGTLSYGYTF	TGTGCCAGCAGCGTAGGCCCGGGCACCCTTTCCTATGGCTACACCTTC
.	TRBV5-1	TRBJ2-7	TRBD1	CASSLSTGGSYEQYF	TGCGCCAGCAGCTTGTCGACAGGGGGATCCTACGAGCAGTACTTC
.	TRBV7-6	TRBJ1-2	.	CASSTGTYLRGYTF	TGTGCCAGCAGCACCGGGACTTACCTTAGAGGCTACACCTTC
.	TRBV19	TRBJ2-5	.	CASSIRETQYF	TGTGCCAGTAGCATTCGGGAGACCCAGTACTTC
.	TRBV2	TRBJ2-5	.	CASSLEVETQYF	TGTGCCAGCAGCCTAGAAGTAGAGACCCAGTACTTC
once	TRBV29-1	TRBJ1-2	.	CSVGRVLNYGYTF	TGCAGCGTCGGACGGGTCTTAAACTATGGCTACACCTTC
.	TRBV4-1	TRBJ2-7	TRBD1	CASSQQVLTGDIHEQYF	TGCGCCAGCAGCCAACAGGTTTTGACAGGGGACATCCACGAGCAGTACTTC
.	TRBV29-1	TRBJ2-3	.	CSAHGDRISTDTQYF	TGCAGCGCCCACGGGGACCGAATTAGCACAGATACGCAGTATTTT
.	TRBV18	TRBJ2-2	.	CASSPQGRELFF	TGTGCCAGCTCACCTCAAGGCCGGGAGCTGTTTTTT
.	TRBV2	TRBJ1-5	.	CASDTDSNQPQHF	TGTGCCAGCGATACCGATAGCAATCAGCCCCAGCATTTT
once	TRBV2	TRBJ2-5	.	CASSPPVETQYF	TGTGCCAGCAGTCCCCCGGTGGAGACCCAGTACTTC
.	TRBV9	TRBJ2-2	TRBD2	CASSVEGTTLTGELFF	TGTGCCAGCAGCGTAGAGGGGACTACCCTCACCGGGGAGCTGTTTTTT
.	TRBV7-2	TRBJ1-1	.	CASSLRWKNTEAFF	TGTGCCAGCAGCTTACGGTGGAAGAACACTGAAGCTTTCTTT
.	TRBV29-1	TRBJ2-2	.	CSVGAGELFF	TGCAGCGTCGGGGCCGGGGAGCTGTTTTTT
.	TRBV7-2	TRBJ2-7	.	CASRGAGSALRDEQYF	TGTGCCAGCAGAGGTGCCGGGTCTGCTTTGCGGGACGAGCAGTACTTC
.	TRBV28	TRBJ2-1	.	CASSLEGYEQFF	TGTGCCAGCAGTTTAGAGGGCTATGAGCAGTTCTTC
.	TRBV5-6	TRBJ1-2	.	CASSWADGGYTF	TGTGCCAGCAGCTGGGCTGATGGTGGCTACACCTTC
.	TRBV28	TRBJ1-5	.	CASSSPTGFYSNQPQHF	TGTGCCAGCAGTTCCCCCACGGGTTTCTATAGCAATCAGCCCCAGCATTTT
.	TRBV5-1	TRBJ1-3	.	CASSTKRDILPGNTIYF	TGCGCCAGCAGCACGAAACGGGACATTCTGCCTGGAAACACCATATATTTT
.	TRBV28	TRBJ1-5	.	CASSFRSNQPQHF	TGTGCCAGCAGTTTTCGCAGTAATCAGCCCCAGCATTTT
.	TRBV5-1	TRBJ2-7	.	CASSPETAYEQYF	TGCGCCAGCAGCCCCGAAACAGCATACGAGCAGTACTTC
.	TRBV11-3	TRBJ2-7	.	CASSLGGQNHSYEQYF	TGTGCCAGCAGCTTAGGGGGGCAGAACCACTCCTACGAGCAGTACTTC
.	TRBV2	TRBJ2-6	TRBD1	CASSPDRGPGANVLTF	TGTGCCAGCAGTCCCGACAGGGGTCCTGGGGCCAACGTCCTGACTTTC
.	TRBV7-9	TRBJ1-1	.	CASSLTEAFF	TGTGCCAGCAGCTTAACTGAAGCTTTCTTT
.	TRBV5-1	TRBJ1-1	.	CASSLRADETTEAFF	TGCGCCAGCAGCTTGAGGGCTGATGAGACCACTGAAGCTTTCTTT
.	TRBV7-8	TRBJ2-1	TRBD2	CASSLAASGSFYNEQFF	TGTGCCAGCAGCTTAGCCGCCAGCGGGAGTTTTTACAATGAGCAGTTCTTC